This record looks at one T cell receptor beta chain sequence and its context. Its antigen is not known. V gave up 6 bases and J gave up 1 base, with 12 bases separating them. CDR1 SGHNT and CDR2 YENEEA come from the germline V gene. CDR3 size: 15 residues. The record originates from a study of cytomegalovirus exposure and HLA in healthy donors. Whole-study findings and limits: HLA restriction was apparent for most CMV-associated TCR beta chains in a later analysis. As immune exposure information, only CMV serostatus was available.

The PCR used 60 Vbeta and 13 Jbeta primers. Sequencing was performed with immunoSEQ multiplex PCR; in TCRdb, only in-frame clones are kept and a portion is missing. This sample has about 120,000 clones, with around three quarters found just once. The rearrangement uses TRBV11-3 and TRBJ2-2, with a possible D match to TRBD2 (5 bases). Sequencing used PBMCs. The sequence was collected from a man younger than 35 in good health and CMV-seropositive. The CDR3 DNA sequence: TGTGCCAGCAGGTCAGCCGCGGGGAACACCGGGGAGCTGTTTTTT. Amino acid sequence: CASRSAAGNTGELFF. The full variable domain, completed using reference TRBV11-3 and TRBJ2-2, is EAGVVQSPRYKIIEKKQPVAFWCNPISGHNTLYWYLQNLGQGPELLIRYENEEAVDDSQLPKDRFSAERLKGVDSTLKIQPAELGDSAVYLCASRSAAGNTGELFFGEGSRLTVL.